A single sample gave rise to the 7 T cell receptor beta chains below, sequenced in a study of blood T cells in healthy people across ages (dated by TCRdb to between 2014 and 2017). Library method: 5' RACE. Sequencing was performed on an Illumina HiSeq 2500. A second PCR of roughly 6 to 11 cycles was run with a J-beta primer mix and a sample-barcoded 5' primer. TCRdb cleaned the public reads at Q25 with fastp, built clones with MiXCR and kept in-frame beta chains. Rows merge per CDR3 protein into single entries with the most common DNA and genes. For this sample there are some 850,000 distinct CDR3 sequences; roughly 26% appear just once. Roughly 3.1% of the sample is held by the ten biggest clonotypes. The same sample was also studied in work on T cells of mothers and their children.

Material: blood. These receptors came from a boy aged 5-17 years in good health.

This chain joins TRBV28 and TRBJ2-2; maybe TRBD1 (6 bases). Trimming removed 1 base from V and 2 bases from J, with 11 bases in between. Germline CDR1 and CDR2: MDHEN and SYDVKM. The CDR3 sequence is 16 residues long. This CDR3 is CASSLSRDTNTGELFF. CDR3 in DNA: TGTGCCAGCAGTTTATCCCGGGACACCAACACCGGGGAGCTGTTTTTT. The whole variable domain, remainder taken from reference TRBV28 and TRBJ2-2, is DVKVTQSSRYLVKRTGEKVFLECVQDMDHENMFWYRQDPGLGLRLIYFSYDVKMKEKGDIPEGYSVSREKKERFSLILESASTNQTSMYLCASSLSRDTNTGELFFGEGSRLTVL.

This clonotype was observed a handful of times. The chain has TRBV28 and TRBJ2-7; 7 bases map to TRBD1. Germline values: CDR1 MDHEN, CDR2 SYDVKM. J lost 7 bases, V lost 5 bases, and 11 bases had no gene match. This CDR3 is 14 amino acids long. The CDR3: CASSRPGQVVEQYF. The CDR3 nucleotides are TGTGCCAGCAGTCGCCCTGGACAGGTTGTTGAGCAGTACTTC.

The chain links TRBV29-1 to TRBJ2-1, with D tentatively TRBD1 or TRBD2 (6 bases each). V shed 2 bases and J shed 5 bases, with 13 bases lying between them. CDR1 SQVTM and CDR2 ANQGSEA come from the germline V gene. The CDR3 is 14 residues long. The CDR3 nucleotides read TGCAGCGTTGAAAGGGGGGCGACCAACAATGAGCAGTTCTTC. Translation: CSVERGATNNEQFF.

This clonotype appeared a few times. The rearrangement joins TRBV29-1 to TRBJ1-5; D is undetermined. This CDR3 is built from 12 residues. The ends were cut back, 4 bases at V and 2 bases at J, with 6 bases in the middle. Germline-derived CDR1 and CDR2 are SQVTM and ANQGSEA. The CDR3 spells CSVGAGNQPQHF. For the CDR3, the DNA is TGCAGCGTTGGGGCGGGCAATCAGCCCCAGCATTTT.

This clonotype was counted only a few times. The chain employs TRBV5-1 and TRBJ2-1; 7 bases align to TRBD1. Trimming at V came to 4 bases and at J to 3 bases, leaving 7 bases not matched to a gene. The CDR3 runs 15 residues. CDR1 is SGHRS, CDR2 YFSETQ, per germline. DNA of the CDR3: TGCGCCAGCAGCCACCGGGACAGAAGCTACAATGAGCAGTTCTTC. Its translation: CASSHRDRSYNEQFF.

V is TRBV11-2 and J is TRBJ2-7, with 9 bases that match TRBD1. The germline gives CDR1 SGHAT, CDR2 FQNNGV. The CDR3 has 15 amino acids. The trim removed 1 base at V and 4 bases at J, leaving 5 bases unmatched. In DNA, the CDR3 is TGTGCCAGCAGCTTAGGGACAGGGGCTGGGTACGAGCAGTACTTC. Protein sequence: CASSLGTGAGYEQYF.

A few counts support this clonotype. The chain has TRBV15 and TRBJ1-6, with D perhaps TRBD1 (6 bases). The V gene's germline CDR1 is LNHNV and CDR2 YYDKDF (reference sequence). V dropped 3 bases and J dropped 6 bases, with 12 bases sitting between them. The CDR3 loop spans 15 amino acids. DNA of the CDR3: TGTGCCACCAGCAGCGGACAGTTCCTTAATTCACCCCTCCACTTT. This sequence encodes CATSSGQFLNSPLHF.